This T cell receptor (beta chain) was retrieved from a study of blood T cells in healthy people across ages. V dropped 4 bases and J dropped 7; count of bases not matched to a gene: 9. This CDR3 has 15 residues. For the second PCR, which ran for about 6 to 11 cycles, a sample-barcoded 5' primer and a J-beta primer mix were used. TCRdb reprocessed the 5' RACE reads with MiXCR, giving one entry per CDR3 protein. In the table there are about 1.6 million distinct CDR3 sequences, 30% to 35% of which are singletons. This clonotype came up a few times. The sample taken for sequencing was blood. This chain joins TRBV12-3 or TRBV12-4 and TRBJ2-1, with 8 bases aligning to TRBD1. The clonotype was recovered from a woman aged 25 to 39 in good health. The chain's CDR3 is CASSSDRDRRNEQFF. In DNA form, the CDR3 reads TGTGCCAGCAGTTCTGACCGGGACAGGAGGAATGAGCAGTTCTTC.